What follows are 21 T cell receptor beta chains derived from one specimen sequenced in a study of beta chain features in type 1 diabetes. The study reverse transcribed the entire isolated RNA, so it sequenced expressed TCRB transcripts. Using immunoSEQ multiplex PCR, the repertoire was profiled, and TCRdb retains in-frame clones only, with some absent. The sample lists over 500,000 clones; 15% to 17% were seen once. The sequencing sample was made of naive CD4+ T cells from blood. Receptor source: a man aged 18 to 29 in good health.

This clone was observed a handful of times. The chain uses TRBV2 and TRBJ2-7, with D hard to call. V lost 1 base and J lost 4, with 14 bases in between. Per germline, CDR1 SNHLY and CDR2 FYNNEI. CDR3 size: 15 residues. CDR3 amino acids: CASSEEGSGFYEQYF. The CDR3 DNA reads as TGTGCCAGCAGTGAAGAAGGCAGTGGCTTTTACGAGCAGTACTTC.

The chain is built from TRBV7-3 and TRBJ2-1; 7 nucleotides match TRBD2. Germline V gene data show CDR1 as SGHTA and CDR2 as FQGTGA. The CDR3 runs 15 residues. V shed 5 bases, J shed 6 bases, and the junction held 10 bases outside the gene matches. CDR3 region: CASSTLGGFLNEQFF. DNA for the CDR3: TGTGCCAGCAGCACGCTCGGGGGGTTTCTCAATGAGCAGTTCTTC.

The rearrangement links TRBV13 to TRBJ2-3; D ambiguous. With 0 bases removed from V and 4 bases from J, the gap between germline ends came to 17 bases. CDR1 and CDR2 (germline): PRHDT, FYEKMQ (reference sequence). This CDR3 is 17 amino acids long. CDR3 DNA sequence: TGTGCCAGCAGCTTAGGCCTATTCTCCCCGGGCGCAGATACGCAGTATTTT. The encoded protein is CASSLGLFSPGADTQYF.

The chain has TRBV9 and TRBJ1-2, with D tentatively TRBD1 (5 bases). This CDR3 has 14 residues. In germline, CDR1 is SGDLS, CDR2 YYNGEE. Trimming cost V 3 bases and J 4 bases, with 13 bases left between them. The CDR3 coding sequence is TGTGCCAGCAGCGCGGGGGAGGGCGGCTATGGCTACACCTTC. This codes for CASSAGEGGYGYTF.

The chain couples TRBV5-4 to TRBJ2-2; TRBD2 might be the D (7 bases). The V gene lost 1 base and the J gene lost 8 bases, with 15 bases spanning the gap. The germline V gene encodes CDR1 SGHNT and CDR2 YYREEE (reference sequence). CDR3 length: 15 amino acids. The CDR3 loop reads CASSLRGALDGELFF. CDR3 nucleotide sequence: TGTGCCAGCAGCTTGCGGGGGGCGCTTGATGGGGAGCTGTTTTTT.

CDR3 nucleotide sequence: TGTGCCACCCGGGGGCACAGCCCGAACACTGAAGCTTTCTTT. It yields the protein CATRGHSPNTEAFF. The chain joins TRBV10-3 to TRBJ1-1, with a tentative D call TRBD1 (6 bases). This CDR3 spans 14 amino acids. With 10 bases removed from V and 1 base from J, the gap between germline ends came to 16 bases. Germline CDR1 is ENHRY and CDR2 is SYGVKD.

The J gene is TRBJ1-1, the V gene TRBV18; 7 bases fit TRBD1. The germline CDR1 and CDR2 sequences are KGHSH and LQKENI. V lost 3 bases to trimming and J lost 1 base; unmatched junction nucleotides: 5. The CDR3 is 15 residues long. CDR3 sequence: CASSPMTGPNTEAFF. As DNA, the CDR3 is TGTGCCAGCTCACCCATGACAGGGCCGAACACTGAAGCTTTCTTT.

This clone has more than one count but fewer than ten. The CDR3 region has the DNA TGTGCCAGCAGCACCGGAAAAGCGGGAAGCTCCTACGAGCAGTACTTC. Translation gives CASSTGKAGSSYEQYF. The chain has TRBV21-1 and TRBJ2-7; the table calls TRBD2, which could not be checked here. TRBV21-1 is given as a pseudogene. The CDR3 runs to 16 residues.

This clone was seen a few times. The chain is built from TRBV5-4 and TRBJ2-3; 8 positions match TRBD2. J was trimmed by 5 bases and V by 0 bases; bases with no gene match: 11. The CDR3 runs 17 residues. CDR1 is SGHNT and CDR2 is YYREEE in the germline V gene (reference sequence). CDR3 nucleotide sequence: TGTGCCAGCAGCTTGGATCGCGGGGGGCTCGGGAAAGATACGCAGTATTTT. Amino acid sequence: CASSLDRGGLGKDTQYF.

The chain employs TRBV14 and TRBJ2-7, with TRBD2 matching 13 bases. Germline V gene lookup returns CDR1 SGHDN and CDR2 FVKESK. CDR3 size: 22 residues. The V and J ends lost 2 bases and 0 bases, in that order; junction bases with no gene match: 19. Written as DNA, the CDR3 is TGTGCCAGCAGCCAAACCTTGGGACTAGCGGGACCAGCGGGGATGGTCTCCTACGAGCAGTACTTC. Protein sequence: CASSQTLGLAGPAGMVSYEQYF.

The chain employs TRBV5-1 and TRBJ2-7, with 7 bases identical to TRBD1. CDR3 size: 13 residues. Germline CDR1 SGHRS, CDR2 YFSETQ. Germline trimming cut 0 bases from V and 5 bases from J; bases unmatched to any gene: 2. The CDR3 region is CASSLATGDEQYF. CDR3 bases: TGCGCCAGCAGCTTGGCCACAGGGGACGAGCAGTACTTC.

With respect to this clone: A much larger clone differs from this one at a single base, so this may be a read error. The CDR3, as DNA: TGCGCCAGCAGCTTGGGGAAAGAGACCCAGTACTTC. This encodes CASSLGKETQYF. The rearrangement uses TRBV5-1 and TRBJ2-5; D call uncertain. Trimming left V 0 bases short and J 3 bases short, with 3 bases between. Germline CDR1 and CDR2: SGHRS and YFSETQ. CDR3 length: 12 residues.

The chain uses TRBV25-1 and TRBJ1-4, with 7 bases lining up with TRBD1. The CDR3 has 16 amino acids. V dropped 5 bases and J dropped 2; count of bases not matched to a gene: 8. Germline CDR1 is MGHDK and CDR2 is SYGVNS. The CDR3 reads CASSSKRGHTNEKLFF. CDR3 nucleotide sequence: TGTGCCAGCAGTAGTAAAAGGGGGCACACTAATGAAAAACTGTTTTTT.

This clone was detected a few times. The V and J genes are TRBV29-1 and TRBJ2-2, with a tentative D call TRBD2 (5 bases). Germline V gives CDR1 SQVTM, CDR2 ANQGSEA. The CDR3 totals 14 residues. Trimming pared 3 bases from V and 3 bases from J, leaving 11 bases between. The CDR3 is CSVDGGRDTGELFF. As DNA, the CDR3 is TGCAGCGTTGATGGCGGGCGGGACACCGGGGAGCTGTTTTTT.

The rearrangement links TRBV5-8 to TRBJ1-6; D perhaps matches TRBD1 (6 bases). V shed 3 bases and J shed 7 bases, with 11 bases lying between them. Per the germline V gene, CDR1 is SGHTS and CDR2 is YDEGEE. CDR3 length: 14 amino acids. CDR3 loop: CASSSYRVNSPLHF. The CDR3, as DNA: TGTGCCAGCAGCTCCTACAGGGTAAATTCACCCCTCCACTTT.

The rearrangement joins TRBV18 to TRBJ1-1; a possible D gene is TRBD1 (5 bases). The CDR3 is 13 amino acids. Germline CDR1 is KGHSH and CDR2 is LQKENI. V lost 2 bases, J lost 3 bases, and 7 bases lay in between. The DNA of the CDR3 is TGTGCCAGCTCACCAAAGGGACACACTGAAGCTTTCTTT. Protein product: CASSPKGHTEAFF.

This chain connects TRBV28 to TRBJ1-2; 7 nucleotides agree with TRBD1. Germline-derived CDR1 and CDR2 are MDHEN and SYDVKM. V trimming: 10 bases; J trimming: 5 bases; junction bases outside the gene matches: 13. The CDR3 runs to 14 residues. The CDR3 coding sequence is TGTGCCACCCGAACAGGGGTACTGAAATATGGCTACACCTTC. Its protein is CATRTGVLKYGYTF.

This clone was seen a few times. The chain recombines TRBV5-6 with TRBJ2-5; possibly TRBD1 for D (6 bases). Germline assignment: CDR1 SGHDT and CDR2 YYEEEE. The CDR3 runs to 14 residues. With 0 bases removed from V and 2 bases from J, the gap between germline ends came to 8 bases. The chain's CDR3 is CASSLVGQQETQYF. CDR3 nucleotide sequence: TGTGCCAGCAGCTTGGTCGGACAGCAAGAGACCCAGTACTTC.

This chain links TRBV7-2 with TRBJ2-1, with D perhaps TRBD2 (6 bases). Germline CDR1 reads SGHTA; CDR2 reads FQGNSA. The CDR3 runs to 15 residues. Trimming removed 4 bases from V and 7 bases from J, with 17 bases in between. The CDR3: CASSSPLGTPNEQFF. As DNA, the CDR3 is TGTGCCAGCAGCTCCCCACTTGGGACTCCAAATGAGCAGTTCTTC.

This clone was counted a few times. This chain uses TRBV19 with TRBJ2-5; D gene ambiguous. The CDR3 sequence is 13 residues long. Germline V gives CDR1 LNHDA, CDR2 SQIVND (reference sequence). V gave up 9 bases and J gave up 3 bases, with 14 bases separating them. CDR3 sequence (DNA): TGTGCCAGCGCCCGAAGGGTCGAAGAGACCCAGTACTTC. Encoded protein: CASARRVEETQYF.

This clone came up a few times. CDR3 region: CASSTRDRAPDTQYF. Here the CDR3 DNA reads TGTGCCAGCAGTACCCGGGACAGGGCGCCAGATACGCAGTATTTT. V usage is TRBV6-5 and J usage is TRBJ2-3; 9 nucleotides line up with TRBD1. Germline CDR1 is MNHEY and CDR2 is SVGAGI. This CDR3 contains 15 residues. Losses at the gene ends were 5 bases for V and 4 bases for J; bases not matched to a gene: 7.